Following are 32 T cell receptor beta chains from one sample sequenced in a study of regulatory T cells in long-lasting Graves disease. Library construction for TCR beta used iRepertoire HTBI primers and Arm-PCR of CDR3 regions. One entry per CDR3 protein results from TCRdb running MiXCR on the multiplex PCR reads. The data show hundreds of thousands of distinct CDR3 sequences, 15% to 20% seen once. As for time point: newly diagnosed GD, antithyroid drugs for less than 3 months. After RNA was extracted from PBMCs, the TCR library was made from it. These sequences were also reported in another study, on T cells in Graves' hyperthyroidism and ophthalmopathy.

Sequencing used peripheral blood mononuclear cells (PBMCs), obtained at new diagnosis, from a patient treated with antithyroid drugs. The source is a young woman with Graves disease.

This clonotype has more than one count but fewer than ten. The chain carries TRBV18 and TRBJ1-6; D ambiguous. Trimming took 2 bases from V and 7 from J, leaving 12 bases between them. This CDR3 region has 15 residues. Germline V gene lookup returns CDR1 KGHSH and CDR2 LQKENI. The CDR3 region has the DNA TGTGCCAGCTCACCATCCGTGGGCGTGAATTCACCCCTCCACTTT. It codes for CASSPSVGVNSPLHF. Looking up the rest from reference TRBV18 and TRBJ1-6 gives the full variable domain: NAGVMQNPRHLVRRRGQEARLRCSPMKGHSHVYWYRQLPEEGLKFMVYLQKENIIDESGMPKERFSAEFPKEGPSILRIQQVVRGDSAAYFCASSPSVGVNSPLHFGNGTRLTVT.

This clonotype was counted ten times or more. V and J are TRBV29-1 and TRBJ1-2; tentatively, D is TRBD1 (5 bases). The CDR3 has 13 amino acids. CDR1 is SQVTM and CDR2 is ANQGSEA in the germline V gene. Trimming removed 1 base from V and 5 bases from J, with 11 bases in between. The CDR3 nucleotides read TGCAGCGTTGAAGGGGGGGTTTCGTATGGCTACACCTTC. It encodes CSVEGGVSYGYTF.

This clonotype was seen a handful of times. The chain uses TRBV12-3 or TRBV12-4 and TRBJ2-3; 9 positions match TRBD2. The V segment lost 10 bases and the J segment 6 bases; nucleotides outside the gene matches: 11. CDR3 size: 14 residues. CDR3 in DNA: TGTGCCACCGGGCGGGGGGGGATAACGGATACGCAGTATTTT. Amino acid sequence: CATGRGGITDTQYF.

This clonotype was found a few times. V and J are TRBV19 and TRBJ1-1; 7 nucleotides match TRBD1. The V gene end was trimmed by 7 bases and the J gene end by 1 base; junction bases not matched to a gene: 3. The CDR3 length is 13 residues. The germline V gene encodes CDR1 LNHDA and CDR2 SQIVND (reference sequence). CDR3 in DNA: TGTGCCAGTACCCGGACAGGGAACACTGAAGCTTTCTTT. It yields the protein CASTRTGNTEAFF.

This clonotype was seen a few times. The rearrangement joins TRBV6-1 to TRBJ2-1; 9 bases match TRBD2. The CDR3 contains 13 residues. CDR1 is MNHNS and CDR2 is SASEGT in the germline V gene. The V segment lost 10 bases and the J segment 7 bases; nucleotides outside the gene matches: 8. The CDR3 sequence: CATTGLAINEQFF. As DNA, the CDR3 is TGTGCCACGACGGGACTAGCAATAAATGAGCAGTTCTTC.

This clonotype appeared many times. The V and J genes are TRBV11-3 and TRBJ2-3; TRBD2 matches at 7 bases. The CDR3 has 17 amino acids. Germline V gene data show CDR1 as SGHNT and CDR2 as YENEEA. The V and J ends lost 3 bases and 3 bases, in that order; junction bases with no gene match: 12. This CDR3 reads CASSLNGGFKSTDTQYF. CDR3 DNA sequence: TGTGCCAGCAGCTTGAACGGGGGGTTTAAAAGTACAGATACGCAGTATTTT. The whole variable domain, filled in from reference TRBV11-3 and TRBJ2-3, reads EAGVVQSPRYKIIEKKQPVAFWCNPISGHNTLYWYLQNLGQGPELLIRYENEEAVDDSQLPKDRFSAERLKGVDSTLKIQPAELGDSAVYLCASSLNGGFKSTDTQYFGPGTRLTVL.

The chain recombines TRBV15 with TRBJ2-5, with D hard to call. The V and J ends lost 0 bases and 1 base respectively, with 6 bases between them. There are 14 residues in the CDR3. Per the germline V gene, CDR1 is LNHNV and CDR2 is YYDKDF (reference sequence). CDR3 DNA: TGTGCCACCAGCAGAGATCAGAGCCAAGAGACCCAGTACTTC. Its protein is CATSRDQSQETQYF.

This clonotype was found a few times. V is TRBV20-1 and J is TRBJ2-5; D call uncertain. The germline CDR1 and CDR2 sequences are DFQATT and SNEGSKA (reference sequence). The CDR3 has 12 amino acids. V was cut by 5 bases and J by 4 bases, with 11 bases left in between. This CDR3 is CSAVAGVETQYF. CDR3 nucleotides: TGCAGTGCTGTAGCTGGCGTAGAGACCCAGTACTTC.

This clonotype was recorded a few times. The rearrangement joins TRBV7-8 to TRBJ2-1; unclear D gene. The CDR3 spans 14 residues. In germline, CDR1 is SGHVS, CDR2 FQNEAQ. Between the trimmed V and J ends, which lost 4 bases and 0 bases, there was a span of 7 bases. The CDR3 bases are TGTGCCAGCAGCTCGGATAGCTCCTACAATGAGCAGTTCTTC. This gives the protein CASSSDSSYNEQFF.

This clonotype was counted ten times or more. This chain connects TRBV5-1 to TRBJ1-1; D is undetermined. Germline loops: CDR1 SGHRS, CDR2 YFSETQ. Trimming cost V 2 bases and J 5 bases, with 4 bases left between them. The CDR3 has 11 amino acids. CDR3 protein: CASSFETEAFF. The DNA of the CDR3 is TGCGCCAGCAGCTTTGAGACTGAAGCTTTCTTT.

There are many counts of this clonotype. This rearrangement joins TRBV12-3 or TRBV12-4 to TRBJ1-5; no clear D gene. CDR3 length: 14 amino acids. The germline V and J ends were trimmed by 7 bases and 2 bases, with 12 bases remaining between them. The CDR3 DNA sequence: TGTGCCAGCACTCCCAATCGCGGCAATCAGCCCCAGCATTTT. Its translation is CASTPNRGNQPQHF.

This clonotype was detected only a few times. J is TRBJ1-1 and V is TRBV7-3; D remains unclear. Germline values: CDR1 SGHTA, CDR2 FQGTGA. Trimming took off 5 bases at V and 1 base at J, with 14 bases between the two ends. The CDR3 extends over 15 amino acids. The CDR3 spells CASSPQGQSNTEAFF. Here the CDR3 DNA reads TGTGCCAGCAGCCCACAAGGGCAATCGAACACTGAAGCTTTCTTT.

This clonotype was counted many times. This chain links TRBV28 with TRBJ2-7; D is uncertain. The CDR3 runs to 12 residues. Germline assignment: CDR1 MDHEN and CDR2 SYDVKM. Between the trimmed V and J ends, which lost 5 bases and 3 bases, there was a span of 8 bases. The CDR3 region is CASSPLYYEQYF. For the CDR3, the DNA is TGTGCCAGCAGTCCCCTGTACTACGAGCAGTACTTC.

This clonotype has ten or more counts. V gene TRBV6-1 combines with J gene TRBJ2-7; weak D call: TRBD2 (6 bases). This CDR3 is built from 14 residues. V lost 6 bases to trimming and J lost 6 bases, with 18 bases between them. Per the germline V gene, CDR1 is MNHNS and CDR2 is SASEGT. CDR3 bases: TGTGCCAGCAGCAAAACGGGGGAGGTAGTCGAGCAGTACTTC. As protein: CASSKTGEVVEQYF.

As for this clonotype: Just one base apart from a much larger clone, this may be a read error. Here the CDR3 DNA reads TGCGCCAGCAGCCAGGGGACAGGGGGCTCCTACAATGAGCAGTACTTC. This gives the protein CASSQGTGGSYNEQYF. The chain recombines TRBV5-1 with TRBJ2-7; TRBD1 aligns across 12 bases. Losses at the gene ends were 4 bases for V and 7 bases for J; bases not matched to a gene: 12. The V gene's germline CDR1 is SGHRS and CDR2 YFSETQ. The CDR3 loop spans 16 amino acids.

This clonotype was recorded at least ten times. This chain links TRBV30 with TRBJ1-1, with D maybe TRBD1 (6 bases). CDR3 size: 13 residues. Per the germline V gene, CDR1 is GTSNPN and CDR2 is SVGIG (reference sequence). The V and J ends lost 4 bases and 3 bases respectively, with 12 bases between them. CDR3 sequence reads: CAWNRAFYTEAFF. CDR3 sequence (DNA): TGTGCCTGGAACAGGGCCTTTTACACTGAAGCTTTCTTT.

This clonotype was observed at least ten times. The CDR3, as DNA: TGTGCCAGCAGTAAAGGGACAGGTTGGCAAGAGACCCAGTACTTC. Translated: CASSKGTGWQETQYF. V usage is TRBV28 and J usage is TRBJ2-5; 8 bases agree with TRBD1. V was clipped by 5 bases and J by 2 bases; unmatched bases: 7. CDR1 MDHEN and CDR2 SYDVKM come from the germline V gene. The CDR3 length is 15 residues. Combining the CDR3 with reference TRBV28 and TRBJ2-5 gives the whole variable domain DVKVTQSSRYLVKRTGEKVFLECVQDMDHENMFWYRQDPGLGLRLIYFSYDVKMKEKGDIPEGYSVSREKKERFSLILESASTNQTSMYLCASSKGTGWQETQYFGPGTRLLVL.

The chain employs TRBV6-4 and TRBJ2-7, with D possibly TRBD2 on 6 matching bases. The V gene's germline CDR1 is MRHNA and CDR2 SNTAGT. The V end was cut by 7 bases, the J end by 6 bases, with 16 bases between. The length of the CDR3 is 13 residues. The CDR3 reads CASIVGGTSEQYF. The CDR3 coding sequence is TGTGCCAGCATAGTGGGAGGCACATCCGAGCAGTACTTC.

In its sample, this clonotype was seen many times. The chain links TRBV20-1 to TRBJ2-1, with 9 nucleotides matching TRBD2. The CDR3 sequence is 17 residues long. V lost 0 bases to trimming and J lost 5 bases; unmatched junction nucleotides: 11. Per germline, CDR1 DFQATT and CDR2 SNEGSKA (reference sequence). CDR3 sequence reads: CSARDRSLAGLNNEQFF. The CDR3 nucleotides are TGCAGTGCTAGAGATCGATCTCTAGCGGGACTCAACAATGAGCAGTTCTTC.

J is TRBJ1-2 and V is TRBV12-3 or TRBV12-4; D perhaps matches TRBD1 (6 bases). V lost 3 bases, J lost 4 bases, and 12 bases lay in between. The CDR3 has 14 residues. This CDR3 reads CASSFRGNSYGYTF. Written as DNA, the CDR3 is TGTGCCAGCAGTTTTAGGGGGAATAGCTATGGCTACACCTTC.

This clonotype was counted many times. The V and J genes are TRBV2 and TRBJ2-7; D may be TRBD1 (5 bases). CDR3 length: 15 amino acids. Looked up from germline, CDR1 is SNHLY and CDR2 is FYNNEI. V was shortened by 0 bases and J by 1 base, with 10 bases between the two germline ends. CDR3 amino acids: CASSEAPDSSYEQYF. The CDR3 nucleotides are TGTGCCAGCAGTGAAGCACCCGACAGTTCCTACGAGCAGTACTTC.

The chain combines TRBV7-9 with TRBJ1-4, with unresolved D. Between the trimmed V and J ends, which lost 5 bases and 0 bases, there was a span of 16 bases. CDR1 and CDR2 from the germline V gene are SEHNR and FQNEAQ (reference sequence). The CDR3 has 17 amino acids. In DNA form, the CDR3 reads TGTGCCAGCAGCGAAAGGGTGTCCGTCTCAACTAATGAAAAACTGTTTTTT. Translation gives CASSERVSVSTNEKLFF.

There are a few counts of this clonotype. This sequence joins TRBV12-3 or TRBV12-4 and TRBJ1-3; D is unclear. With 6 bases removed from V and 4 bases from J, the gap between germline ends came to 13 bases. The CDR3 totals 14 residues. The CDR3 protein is CASSPSSRGNTIYF. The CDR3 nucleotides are TGTGCCAGCAGCCCATCGAGCCGGGGAAACACCATATATTTT.

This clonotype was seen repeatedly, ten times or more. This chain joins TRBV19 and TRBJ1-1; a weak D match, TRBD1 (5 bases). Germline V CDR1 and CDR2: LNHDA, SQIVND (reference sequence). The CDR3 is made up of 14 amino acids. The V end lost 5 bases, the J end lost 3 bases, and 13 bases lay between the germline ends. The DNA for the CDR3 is TGTGCCAGTAGTCCCGGAGGGGTTTACACTGAAGCTTTCTTT. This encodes CASSPGGVYTEAFF.

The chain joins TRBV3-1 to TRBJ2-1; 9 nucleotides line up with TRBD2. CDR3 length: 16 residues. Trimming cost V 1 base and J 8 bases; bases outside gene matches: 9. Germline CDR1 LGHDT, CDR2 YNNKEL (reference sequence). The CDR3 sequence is CASSQGLASGKDEQFF. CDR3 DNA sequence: TGTGCCAGCAGCCAAGGCTTGGCTAGCGGGAAAGATGAGCAGTTCTTC.

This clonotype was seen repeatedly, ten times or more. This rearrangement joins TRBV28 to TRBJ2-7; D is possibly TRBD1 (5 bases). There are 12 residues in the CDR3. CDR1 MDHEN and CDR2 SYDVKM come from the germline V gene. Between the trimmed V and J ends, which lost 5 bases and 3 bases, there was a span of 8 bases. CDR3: CASSPGHYEQYF. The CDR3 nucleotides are TGTGCCAGCAGTCCCGGACACTACGAGCAGTACTTC.

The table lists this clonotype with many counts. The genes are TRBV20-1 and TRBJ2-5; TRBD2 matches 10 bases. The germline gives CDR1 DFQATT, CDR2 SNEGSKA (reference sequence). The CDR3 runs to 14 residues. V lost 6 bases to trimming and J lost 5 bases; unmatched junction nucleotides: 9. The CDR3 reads CSASRLAGVETQYF. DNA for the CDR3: TGCAGTGCGAGCAGGCTAGCGGGAGTTGAGACCCAGTACTTC.

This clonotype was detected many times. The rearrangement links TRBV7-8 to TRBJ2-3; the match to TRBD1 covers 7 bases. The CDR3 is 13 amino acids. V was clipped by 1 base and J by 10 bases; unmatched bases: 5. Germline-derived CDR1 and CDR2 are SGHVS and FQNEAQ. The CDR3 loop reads CASSLEGALSQYF. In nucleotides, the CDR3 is TGTGCCAGCAGCTTAGAGGGGGCCCTATCGCAGTATTTT.

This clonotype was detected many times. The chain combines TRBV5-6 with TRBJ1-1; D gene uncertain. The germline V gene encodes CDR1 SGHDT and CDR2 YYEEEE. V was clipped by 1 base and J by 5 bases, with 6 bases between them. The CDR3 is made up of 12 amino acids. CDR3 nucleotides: TGTGCCAGCAGCTTGAGGGAGACTGAAGCTTTCTTT. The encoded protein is CASSLRETEAFF.

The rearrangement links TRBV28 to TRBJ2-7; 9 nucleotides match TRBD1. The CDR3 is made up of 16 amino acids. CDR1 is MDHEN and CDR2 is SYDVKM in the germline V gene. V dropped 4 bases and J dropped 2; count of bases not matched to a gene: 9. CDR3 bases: TGTGCCAGCAGTTCTACCGGGACAGGGTATACCTACGAGCAGTACTTC. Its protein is CASSSTGTGYTYEQYF. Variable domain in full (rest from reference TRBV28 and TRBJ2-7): DVKVTQSSRYLVKRTGEKVFLECVQDMDHENMFWYRQDPGLGLRLIYFSYDVKMKEKGDIPEGYSVSREKKERFSLILESASTNQTSMYLCASSSTGTGYTYEQYFGPGTRLTVT.

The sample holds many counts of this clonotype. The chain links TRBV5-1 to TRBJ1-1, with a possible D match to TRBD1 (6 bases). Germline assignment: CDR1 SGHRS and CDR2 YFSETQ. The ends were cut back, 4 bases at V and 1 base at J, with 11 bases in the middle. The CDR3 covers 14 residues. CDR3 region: CASSPGQTNTEAFF. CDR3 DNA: TGCGCCAGCAGCCCGGGACAAACGAACACTGAAGCTTTCTTT.

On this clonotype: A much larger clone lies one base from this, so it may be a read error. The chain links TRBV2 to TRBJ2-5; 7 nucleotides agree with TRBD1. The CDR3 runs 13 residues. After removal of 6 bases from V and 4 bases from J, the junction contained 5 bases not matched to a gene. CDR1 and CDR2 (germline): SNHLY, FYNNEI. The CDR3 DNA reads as TGTGCCAGCAGCGCTGACAGGGCAGAGACCCAGTACTTC. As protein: CASSADRAETQYF. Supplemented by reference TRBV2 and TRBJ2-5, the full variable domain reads EPEVTQTPSHQVTQMGQEVILRCVPISNHLYFYWYRQILGQKVEFLVSFYNNEISEKSEIFDDQFSVERPDGSNFTLKIRSTKLEDSAMYFCASSADRAETQYFGPGTRLLVL.